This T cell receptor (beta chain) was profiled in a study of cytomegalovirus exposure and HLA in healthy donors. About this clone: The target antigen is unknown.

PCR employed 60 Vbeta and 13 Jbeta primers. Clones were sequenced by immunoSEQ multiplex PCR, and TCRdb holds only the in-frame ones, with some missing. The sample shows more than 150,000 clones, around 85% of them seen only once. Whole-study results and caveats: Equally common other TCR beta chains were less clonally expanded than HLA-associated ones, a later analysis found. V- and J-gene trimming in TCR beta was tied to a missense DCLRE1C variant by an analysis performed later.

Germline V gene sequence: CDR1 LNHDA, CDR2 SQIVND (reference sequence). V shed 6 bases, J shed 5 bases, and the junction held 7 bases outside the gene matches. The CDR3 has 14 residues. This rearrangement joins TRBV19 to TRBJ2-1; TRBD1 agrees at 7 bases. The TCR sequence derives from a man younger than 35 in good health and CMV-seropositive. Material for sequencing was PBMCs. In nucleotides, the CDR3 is TGTGCCAGTAGATACGGGACAGCTAACAATGAGCAGTTCTTC. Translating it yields CASRYGTANNEQFF.